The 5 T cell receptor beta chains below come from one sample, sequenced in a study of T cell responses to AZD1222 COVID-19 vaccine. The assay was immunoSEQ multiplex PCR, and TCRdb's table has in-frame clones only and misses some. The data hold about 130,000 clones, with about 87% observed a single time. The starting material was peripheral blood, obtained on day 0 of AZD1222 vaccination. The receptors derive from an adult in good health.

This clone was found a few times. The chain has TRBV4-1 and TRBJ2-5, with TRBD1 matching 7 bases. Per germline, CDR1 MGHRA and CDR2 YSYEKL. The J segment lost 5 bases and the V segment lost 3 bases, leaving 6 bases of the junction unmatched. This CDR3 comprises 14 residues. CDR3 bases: TGCGCCAGCAGCCAGCAAGGGGGCGCTGAGACCCAGTACTTC. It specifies CASSQQGGAETQYF.

CDR3 protein: CASSFSRDRQNTIYF. The CDR3 bases are TGTGCCAGCAGCTTCTCCCGGGACAGACAAAACACCATATATTTT. The gene calls are TRBV7-9 and TRBJ1-3; 7 bases line up with TRBD1. Germline-derived CDR1 and CDR2 are SEHNR and FQNEAQ (reference sequence). With V trimmed by 3 bases and J by 6 bases, 8 bases remained unmatched. The CDR3 contains 15 residues.

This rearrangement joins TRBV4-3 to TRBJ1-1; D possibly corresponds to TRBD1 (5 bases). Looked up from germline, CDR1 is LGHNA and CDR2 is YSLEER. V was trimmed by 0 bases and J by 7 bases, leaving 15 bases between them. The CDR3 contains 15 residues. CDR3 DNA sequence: TGCGCCAGCAGCCAAGAGGGCCTTCTTAGGGGTGAAGCTTTCTTT. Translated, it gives CASSQEGLLRGEAFF.

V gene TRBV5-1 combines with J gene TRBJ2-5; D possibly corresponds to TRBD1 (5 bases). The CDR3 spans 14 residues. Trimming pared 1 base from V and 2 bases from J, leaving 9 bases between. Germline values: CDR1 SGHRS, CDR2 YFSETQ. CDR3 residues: CASSLRGSQETQYF. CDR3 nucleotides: TGCGCCAGCAGCTTGAGGGGCTCGCAAGAGACCCAGTACTTC.

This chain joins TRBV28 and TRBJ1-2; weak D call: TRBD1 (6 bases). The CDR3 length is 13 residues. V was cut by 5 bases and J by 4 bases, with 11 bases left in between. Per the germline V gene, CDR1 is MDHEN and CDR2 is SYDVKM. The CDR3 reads CASSPTGSYGYTF. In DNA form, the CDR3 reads TGTGCCAGCAGTCCGACAGGTTCCTATGGCTACACCTTC.